Following are 29 T cell receptor beta chains from one sample sequenced in a study of OX40 agonist ivuxolimab in advanced cancers. The library was made by the immunoSEQ multiplex PCR assay. TCRdb holds this immuneACCESS table with in-frame rearrangements only. Some clones are missing; in checked studies, unresolved V genes explain under half, and the rest has no known cause. The sample table holds tens of thousands of clones, of which around nine tenths were seen once. The ten largest clonotypes hold 25% of the sample. Source: CD4+ or CD8+ T cells sorted from blood, taken in a trial of the OX40 agonist ivuxolimab. These TCRs come from an adult with an advanced solid tumor such as melanoma, head and neck, liver or kidney cancer.

This sequence joins TRBV6-1 and TRBJ2-1, with D perhaps matching TRBD1 (6 bases). Germline V CDR1 and CDR2: MNHNS, SASEGT. Trimming removed 10 bases from V and 1 base from J, with 11 bases in between. The CDR3 covers 13 residues. In nucleotides, the CDR3 is TGTGCCACCTCGGACAGTTCCTACAATGAGCAGTTCTTC. This gives the protein CATSDSSYNEQFF.

The J gene is TRBJ2-3, the V gene TRBV28, with a tentative D call TRBD1 (5 bases). Trimming removed 6 bases at V and 1 base at J, with 14 bases between. This CDR3 comprises 15 residues. Germline V CDR1 and CDR2: MDHEN, SYDVKM. The CDR3 DNA reads as TGTGCCAGCAGCCTCCTTTCACAGGGCACAGATACGCAGTATTTT. Its protein product is CASSLLSQGTDTQYF.

This clone is a singleton in its sample. V is TRBV4-3 and J is TRBJ2-7; either TRBD1 or TRBD2 may supply D (5 bases each). The V end was cut by 1 base, the J end by 0 bases, with 13 bases between. The CDR3 runs 16 residues. Germline V gives CDR1 LGHNA, CDR2 YSLEER. CDR3 loop: CASSQVVGVPSYEQYF. The CDR3 DNA follows: TGCGCCAGCAGCCAAGTCGTGGGGGTTCCCTCCTACGAGCAGTACTTC.

The chain employs TRBV19 and TRBJ2-1; D is unresolved. The CDR3 runs 13 residues. The germline V and J ends were trimmed by 0 bases and 6 bases, with 6 bases remaining between them. Germline V gene data show CDR1 as LNHDA and CDR2 as SQIVND (reference sequence). The CDR3 bases are TGTGCCAGTAGTATAGACTACAGCAATGAGCAGTTCTTC. Protein product: CASSIDYSNEQFF.

This clone has just one count. The chain carries TRBV5-4 and TRBJ2-1, with 7 bases identical to TRBD2. This CDR3 has 16 amino acids. The junction had 12 bases not matched to a gene; V was cut back by 6 bases and J by 3 bases. CDR1 is SGHNT, CDR2 YYREEE, per germline (reference sequence). The CDR3 nucleotides are TGTGCCAGCACCCCCGGGCTAGCGGTTGACTACAATGAGCAGTTCTTC. Amino acid sequence: CASTPGLAVDYNEQFF.

The chain employs TRBV7-9 and TRBJ2-7; maybe TRBD1 (6 bases). With 5 bases removed from V and 0 bases from J, the gap between germline ends came to 17 bases. CDR1 and CDR2 from the germline V gene are SEHNR and FQNEAQ (reference sequence). The CDR3 is 16 amino acids. The CDR3 DNA follows: TGTGCCAGCAGCCCCCCGGTGCAGGGGAGCTCCTACGAGCAGTACTTC. It codes for CASSPPVQGSSYEQYF. The full variable domain, completed using reference TRBV7-9 and TRBJ2-7, is DTGVSQNPRHKITKRGQNVTFRCDPISEHNRLYWYRQTLGQGPEFLTYFQNEAQLEKSRLLSDRFSAERPKGSFSTLEIQRTEQGDSAMYLCASSPPVQGSSYEQYFGPGTRLTVT.

This chain uses TRBV2 with TRBJ1-2; no clear D. The germline CDR1 and CDR2 sequences are SNHLY and FYNNEI. The CDR3 runs to 12 residues. The V end lost 7 bases, the J end lost 7 bases, and 13 bases lay between the germline ends. The CDR3: CASTRTRAGYTF. The DNA for the CDR3 is TGTGCCAGCACGAGGACGCGGGCTGGCTACACCTTC. Combining the CDR3 with reference TRBV2 and TRBJ1-2 gives the whole variable domain EPEVTQTPSHQVTQMGQEVILRCVPISNHLYFYWYRQILGQKVEFLVSFYNNEISEKSEIFDDQFSVERPDGSNFTLKIRSTKLEDSAMYFCASTRTRAGYTFGSGTRLTVV.

This chain joins TRBV4-3 and TRBJ1-5; 7 nucleotides match TRBD1. V was pared by 4 bases and J by 2 bases, with 2 bases of the junction left unmatched. The germline V gene has CDR1 LGHNA and CDR2 YSLEER. The CDR3 has 14 residues. The CDR3 spells CASSLTGGNQPQHF. For the CDR3, the DNA is TGCGCCAGCAGCCTAACAGGGGGCAATCAGCCCCAGCATTTT.

This chain uses TRBV11-2 with TRBJ1-6, with D possibly being TRBD1 (6 bases). V lost 2 bases and J 0 bases, leaving 11 bases between the germline ends. CDR1 and CDR2 (germline): SGHAT, FQNNGV. This CDR3 region has 17 residues. CDR3 DNA: TGTGCCAGCAGCTTAATAGGGGGAAGCTCCTATAATTCACCCCTCCACTTT. It translates to CASSLIGGSSYNSPLHF.

The rearrangement links TRBV6-5 to TRBJ1-3, with unresolved D. Trimming pared 0 bases from V and 0 bases from J, leaving 6 bases between. The CDR3 spans 15 residues. Per the germline V gene, CDR1 is MNHEY and CDR2 is SVGAGI. This CDR3 reads CASSYSAVSGNTIYF. CDR3 DNA sequence: TGTGCCAGCAGTTACTCCGCGGTCTCTGGAAACACCATATATTTT.

V is TRBV6-1 and J is TRBJ1-5; perhaps TRBD1 as D (6 bases). There are 17 residues in the CDR3. The V gene's germline CDR1 is MNHNS and CDR2 SASEGT. V lost 4 bases to trimming and J lost 0 bases, with 16 bases between them. CDR3: CASSGGGNTYSNQPQHF. The CDR3 DNA reads TGTGCCAGCAGTGGGGGGGGCAATACTTATAGCAATCAGCCCCAGCATTTT.

The CDR3 DNA sequence: TGTGCCAGCAGCTCGACTAGCGGGGGTCTGGATACGCAGTATTTT. Encoded protein: CASSSTSGGLDTQYF. The rearrangement joins TRBV7-3 to TRBJ2-3; 12 positions agree with TRBD2. The length of the CDR3 is 15 residues. Trimming at V came to 4 bases and at J to 6 bases, leaving 5 bases not matched to a gene. In germline, CDR1 is SGHTA, CDR2 FQGTGA.

The gene calls are TRBV11-2 and TRBJ2-1; D call uncertain. V was cut by 0 bases and J by 0 bases, with 3 bases left in between. Germline-derived CDR1 and CDR2 are SGHAT and FQNNGV. The CDR3 runs 14 residues. CDR3 residues: CASSLDDSYNEQFF. The CDR3 coding sequence is TGTGCCAGCAGCTTAGACGACTCCTACAATGAGCAGTTCTTC.

The chain employs TRBV4-1 and TRBJ2-5, with 7 bases lining up with TRBD1. The J call may be wrong; the DNA end is better matched by TRBJ2-7. Germline-derived CDR1 and CDR2 are MGHRA and YSYEKL. The CDR3 length is 21 residues. The CDR3 is CASSQGQGPGVPLGSSYEQYF. The CDR3 nucleotides read TGCGCCAGCAGCCAAGGACAGGGCCCCGGTGTGCCTCTGGGGAGCTCCTACGAGCAGTACTTC.

V usage is TRBV14 and J usage is TRBJ2-2; 7 positions agree with TRBD1. V shed 1 base and J 6 bases; nucleotides not matched to a gene: 2. CDR1 SGHDN and CDR2 FVKESK come from the germline V gene. This CDR3 spans 14 amino acids. Here the CDR3 reads CASSQADRAGELFF. The DNA of the CDR3 is TGTGCCAGCAGCCAAGCCGACAGGGCCGGGGAGCTGTTTTTT. The whole variable domain, filled in from reference TRBV14 and TRBJ2-2, reads EAGVTQFPSHSVIEKGQTVTLRCDPISGHDNLYWYRRVMGKEIKFLLHFVKESKQDESGMPNNRFLAERTGGTYSTLKVQPAELEDSGVYFCASSQADRAGELFFGEGSRLTVL.

The V and J genes are TRBV9 and TRBJ2-1; 7 nucleotides line up with TRBD2. J lost 7 bases, V lost 7 bases, and 5 bases had no gene match. This CDR3 spans 12 amino acids. Germline V gives CDR1 SGDLS, CDR2 YYNGEE. The CDR3 bases are TGTGCCAGCGGGAGGGCCGCTAATGAGCAGTTCTTC. This gives the protein CASGRAANEQFF.

The gene calls are TRBV7-9 and TRBJ1-5; D remains ambiguous. Between the trimmed V and J ends, which lost 1 base and 4 bases, there was a span of 8 bases. From germline, CDR1 is SEHNR and CDR2 FQNEAQ (reference sequence). This CDR3 spans 14 amino acids. This chain's CDR3 is CASSLGDGNQPQHF. Written as DNA, the CDR3 is TGTGCCAGCAGCTTAGGTGATGGAAATCAGCCCCAGCATTTT.

This chain uses TRBV13 with TRBJ1-2; a weak D match, TRBD1 (5 bases). Deletions cut 5 bases from V and 7 bases from J, with 14 bases between. This CDR3 has 13 amino acids. The germline V gene encodes CDR1 PRHDT and CDR2 FYEKMQ (reference sequence). CDR3 region: CASSLEGLGGYTF. CDR3 bases: TGTGCCAGCAGCCTAGAGGGGTTAGGTGGCTACACCTTC.

The chain uses TRBV30 and TRBJ2-7, with a weak D call TRBD2 (5 bases). Trimming stripped 5 bases from V and 6 bases from J, with 8 bases between. The CDR3 is made up of 10 amino acids. Germline CDR1 is GTSNPN and CDR2 is SVGIG (reference sequence). The CDR3 protein is CAWGEGEQYF. CDR3 nucleotide sequence: TGTGCCTGGGGAGAGGGCGAGCAGTACTTC.

V usage is TRBV5-1 and J usage is TRBJ2-1; TRBD2 matches 9 bases. This CDR3 is 15 amino acids long. Germline loops: CDR1 SGHRS, CDR2 YFSETQ. V lost 2 bases and J lost 1; bases outside the gene matches: 1. CDR3 in amino acids: CASSFSGSSYNEQFF. In nucleotides, the CDR3 is TGCGCCAGCAGCTTTAGCGGGAGTTCCTACAATGAGCAGTTCTTC.

The gene calls are TRBV19 and TRBJ2-5, with D possibly TRBD2 on 6 matching bases. The germline V and J ends were trimmed by 3 bases and 4 bases, with 15 bases remaining between them. Germline loops: CDR1 LNHDA, CDR2 SQIVND (reference sequence). CDR3 size: 15 residues. CDR3 sequence reads: CASSMSQAGGETQYF. CDR3 in DNA: TGTGCCAGTAGTATGTCGCAGGCCGGGGGAGAGACCCAGTACTTC.

This chain connects TRBV4-3 to TRBJ2-1, with 10 positions matching TRBD1. The CDR3 is made up of 16 amino acids. Unmatched junction bases numbered 6, after V lost 1 base and J lost 6 bases. Germline V gene data show CDR1 as LGHNA and CDR2 as YSLEER. The CDR3 region is CASSQGAGTGANEQFF. CDR3 nucleotide sequence: TGCGCCAGCAGCCAAGGGGCCGGGACAGGGGCCAATGAGCAGTTCTTC.

The chain joins TRBV27 to TRBJ2-7; 7 bases agree with TRBD1. The V gene's germline CDR1 is MNHEY and CDR2 SMNVEV (reference sequence). Losses at the gene ends were 6 bases for V and 0 bases for J; bases not matched to a gene: 5. The CDR3 totals 14 residues. The CDR3 DNA reads as TGTGCCAGCAGCGGGACAGCGAGCTCCTACGAGCAGTACTTC. Protein: CASSGTASSYEQYF.

This clone came up once. The V call is TRBV21-1, the J call TRBJ2-2. TRBV21-1 is deemed a pseudogene. The CDR3 runs to 13 residues. The CDR3 loop reads CASSKEGTGELFF. CDR3 bases: TGTGCCAGCAGCAAAGAAGGGACCGGGGAGCTGTTTTTT.

This chain connects TRBV27 to TRBJ2-4, with D possibly being TRBD2 (7 bases). CDR3 size: 16 residues. V lost 3 bases, J lost 3 bases, and 15 bases lay in between. Germline-derived CDR1 and CDR2 are MNHEY and SMNVEV (reference sequence). CDR3 coding DNA: TGTGCCAGCAGTTTGACGTCGGGGGGCGGCAAAAACATTCAGTACTTC. This sequence encodes CASSLTSGGGKNIQYF.

Worth noting for this clone: The junction departs from the called germline gene at one end, perhaps through a read error. The chain recombines TRBV2 with TRBJ1-1, with D possibly TRBD1 on 5 matching bases. CDR1 and CDR2 from the germline V gene are SNHLY and FYNNEI. CDR3 length equals 14 residues. The CDR3 region has the DNA TGTGCCAGCAGTGAAGGGTGGGGCGTCACTGAAACTTTCTTT. This sequence encodes CASSEGWGVTETFF.

This sequence joins TRBV9 and TRBJ2-3, with TRBD2 identical over 7 bases. The CDR3 contains 16 residues. From germline, CDR1 is SGDLS and CDR2 YYNGEE. Losses at the gene ends were 4 bases for V and 5 bases for J; bases not matched to a gene: 13. The DNA of the CDR3 is TGTGCCAGCAGCCGCGACGGACTAGTTTCTTTAGATACGCAGTATTTT. It yields the protein CASSRDGLVSLDTQYF.

This chain connects TRBV4-1 to TRBJ2-7; TRBD2 matches 7 bases. V gave up 4 bases and J gave up 3 bases; unmatched junction bases: 15. The CDR3 has 17 amino acids. The germline V gene has CDR1 MGHRA and CDR2 YSYEKL. The CDR3 DNA is TGCGCCAGCAGCCTGCAAACCGCGGGAGTGGGGCACTACGAGCAGTACTTC. It yields the protein CASSLQTAGVGHYEQYF.

The V and J genes are TRBV5-4 and TRBJ2-7; TRBD1 is a possible D gene (6 bases). The CDR3 covers 13 residues. Germline CDR1 and CDR2: SGHNT and YYREEE (reference sequence). Trimming cost V 9 bases and J 4 bases, with 17 bases left between them. For the CDR3, the DNA is TGTGCCATTCACAAGGACAGTTTGTACGAGCAGTACTTC. Amino acid sequence: CAIHKDSLYEQYF.